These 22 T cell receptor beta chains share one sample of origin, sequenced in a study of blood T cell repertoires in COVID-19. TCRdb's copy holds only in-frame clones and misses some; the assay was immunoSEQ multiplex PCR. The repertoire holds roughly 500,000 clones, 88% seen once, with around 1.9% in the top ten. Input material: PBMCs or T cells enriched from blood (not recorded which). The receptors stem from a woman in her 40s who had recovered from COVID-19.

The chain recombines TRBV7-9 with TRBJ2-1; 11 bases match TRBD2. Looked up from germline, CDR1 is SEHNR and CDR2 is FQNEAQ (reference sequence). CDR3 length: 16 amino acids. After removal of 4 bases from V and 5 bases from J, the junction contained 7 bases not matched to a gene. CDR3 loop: CASSSRLAGPDNEQFF. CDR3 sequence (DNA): TGTGCCAGCAGCTCTCGACTAGCGGGACCGGACAATGAGCAGTTCTTC.

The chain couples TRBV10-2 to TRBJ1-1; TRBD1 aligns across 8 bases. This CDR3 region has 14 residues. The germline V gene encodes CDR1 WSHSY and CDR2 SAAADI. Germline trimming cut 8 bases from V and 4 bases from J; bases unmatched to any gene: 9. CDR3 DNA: TGCGCCAGCCACCCCCCGCAGGGGGCCACTGAAGCTTTCTTT. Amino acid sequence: CASHPPQGATEAFF.

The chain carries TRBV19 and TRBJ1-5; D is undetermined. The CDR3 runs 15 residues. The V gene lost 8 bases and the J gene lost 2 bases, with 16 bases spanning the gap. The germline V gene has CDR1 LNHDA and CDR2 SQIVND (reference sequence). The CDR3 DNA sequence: TGTGCCAGTCAGGCCAGAGTTATTGGCAATCAGCCCCAGCATTTT. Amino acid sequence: CASQARVIGNQPQHF.

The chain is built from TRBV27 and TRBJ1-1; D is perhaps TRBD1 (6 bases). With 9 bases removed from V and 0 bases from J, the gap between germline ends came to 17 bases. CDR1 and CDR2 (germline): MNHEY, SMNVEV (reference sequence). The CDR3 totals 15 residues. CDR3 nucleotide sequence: TGTGCCAGTCAACGGTCAGGGGAGTTGAACACTGAAGCTTTCTTT. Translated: CASQRSGELNTEAFF.

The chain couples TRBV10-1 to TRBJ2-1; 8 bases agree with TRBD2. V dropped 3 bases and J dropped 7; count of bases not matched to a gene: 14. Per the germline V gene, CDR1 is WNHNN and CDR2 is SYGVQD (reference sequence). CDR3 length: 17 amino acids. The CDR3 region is CASSELPGLVKGNEQFF. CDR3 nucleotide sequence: TGCGCCAGCAGTGAACTTCCGGGACTAGTGAAGGGGAATGAGCAGTTCTTC.

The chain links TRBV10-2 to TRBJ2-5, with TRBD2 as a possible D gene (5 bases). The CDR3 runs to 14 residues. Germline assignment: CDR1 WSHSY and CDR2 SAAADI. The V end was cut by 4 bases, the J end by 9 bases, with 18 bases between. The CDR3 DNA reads TGCGCCAGCAGTGGACTACCCCGGCGTGAGGCCCAGTACTTC. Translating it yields CASSGLPRREAQYF.

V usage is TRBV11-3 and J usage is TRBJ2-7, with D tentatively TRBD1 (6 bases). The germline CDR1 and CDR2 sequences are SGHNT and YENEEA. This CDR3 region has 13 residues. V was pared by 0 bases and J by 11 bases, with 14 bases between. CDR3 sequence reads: CASSLDPQGIEYF. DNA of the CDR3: TGTGCCAGCAGCTTAGATCCCCAGGGGATAGAGTACTTC. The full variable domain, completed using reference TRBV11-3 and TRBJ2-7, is EAGVVQSPRYKIIEKKQPVAFWCNPISGHNTLYWYLQNLGQGPELLIRYENEEAVDDSQLPKDRFSAERLKGVDSTLKIQPAELGDSAVYLCASSLDPQGIEYFGPGTRLTVT.

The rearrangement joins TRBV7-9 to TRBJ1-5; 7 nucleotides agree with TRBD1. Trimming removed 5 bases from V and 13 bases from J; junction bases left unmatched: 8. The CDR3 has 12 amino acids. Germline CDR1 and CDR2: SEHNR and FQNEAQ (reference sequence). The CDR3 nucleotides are TGTGCCAGCAGCCCGATGGGGACAGAACAGCATTTT. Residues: CASSPMGTEQHF. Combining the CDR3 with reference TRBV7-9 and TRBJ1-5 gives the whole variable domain DTGVSQNPRHKITKRGQNVTFRCDPISEHNRLYWYRQTLGQGPEFLTYFQNEAQLEKSRLLSDRFSAERPKGSFSTLEIQRTEQGDSAMYLCASSPMGTEQHFGDGTRLSIL.

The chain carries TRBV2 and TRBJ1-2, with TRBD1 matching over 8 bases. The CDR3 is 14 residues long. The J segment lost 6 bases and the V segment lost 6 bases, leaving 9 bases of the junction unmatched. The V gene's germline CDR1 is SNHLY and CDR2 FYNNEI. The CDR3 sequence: CASRVDRELNGYTF. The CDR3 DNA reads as TGTGCCAGCAGGGTGGACAGGGAGCTCAATGGCTACACCTTC.

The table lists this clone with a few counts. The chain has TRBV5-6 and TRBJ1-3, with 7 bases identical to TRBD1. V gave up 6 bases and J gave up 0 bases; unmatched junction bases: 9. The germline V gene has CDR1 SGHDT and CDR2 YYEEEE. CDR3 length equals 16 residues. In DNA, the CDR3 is TGTGCCAGCACAGACGGACAGGTCTTCTCTGGAAACACCATATATTTT. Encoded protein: CASTDGQVFSGNTIYF.

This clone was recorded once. In DNA, the CDR3 is TGTGCCAGCAGCCAGAATAGAGGCTATGGCTACACCTTC. This encodes CASSQNRGYGYTF. This rearrangement joins TRBV3-1 (or the pseudogene TRBV3-2) to TRBJ1-2; no clear D gene. The CDR3 contains 13 residues. The V and J ends lost 3 bases and 4 bases respectively, with 9 bases between them. Germline CDR1 LGHDT, CDR2 YNNKEL (reference sequence).

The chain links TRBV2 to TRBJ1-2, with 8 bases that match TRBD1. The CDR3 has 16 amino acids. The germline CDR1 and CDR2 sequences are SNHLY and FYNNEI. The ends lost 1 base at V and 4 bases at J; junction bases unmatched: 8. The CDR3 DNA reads TGTGCCAGCAGTGAAGGGACAGGGAGTTCTCCCTATGGCTACACCTTC. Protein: CASSEGTGSSPYGYTF.

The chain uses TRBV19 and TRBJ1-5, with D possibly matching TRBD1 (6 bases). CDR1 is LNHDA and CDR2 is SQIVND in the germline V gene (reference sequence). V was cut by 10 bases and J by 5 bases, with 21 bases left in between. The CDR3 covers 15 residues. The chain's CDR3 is CATHTKGTLHQPQHF. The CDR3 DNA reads TGTGCCACCCATACGAAGGGGACACTTCATCAGCCCCAGCATTTT.

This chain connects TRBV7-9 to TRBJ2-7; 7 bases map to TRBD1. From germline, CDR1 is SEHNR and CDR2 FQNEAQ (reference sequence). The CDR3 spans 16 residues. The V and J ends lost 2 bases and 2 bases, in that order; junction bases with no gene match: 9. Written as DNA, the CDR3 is TGTGCCAGCAGCTTACGCCCCGGGCAGGGGGCCTACGAGCAGTACTTC. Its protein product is CASSLRPGQGAYEQYF.

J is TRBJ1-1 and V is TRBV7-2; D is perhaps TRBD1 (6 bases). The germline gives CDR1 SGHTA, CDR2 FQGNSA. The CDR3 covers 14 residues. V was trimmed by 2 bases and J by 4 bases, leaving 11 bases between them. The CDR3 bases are TGTGCCAGCAGCTTAAGTTCACAGGGCACTGAAGCTTTCTTT. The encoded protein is CASSLSSQGTEAFF.

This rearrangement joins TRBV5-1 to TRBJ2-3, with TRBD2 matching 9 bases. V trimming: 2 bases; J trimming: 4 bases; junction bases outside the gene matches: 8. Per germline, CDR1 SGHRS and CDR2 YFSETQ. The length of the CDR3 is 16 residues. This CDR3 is CASSLHSGRTPDTQYF. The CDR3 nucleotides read TGCGCCAGCAGCTTACACAGCGGGAGGACACCAGATACGCAGTATTTT.

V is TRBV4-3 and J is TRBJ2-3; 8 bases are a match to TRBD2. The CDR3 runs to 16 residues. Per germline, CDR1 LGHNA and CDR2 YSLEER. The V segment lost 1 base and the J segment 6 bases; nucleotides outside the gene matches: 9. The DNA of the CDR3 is TGCGCCAGCAGCCAAGGGAGGAGCGGGAGAAGCGATACGCAGTATTTT. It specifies CASSQGRSGRSDTQYF.

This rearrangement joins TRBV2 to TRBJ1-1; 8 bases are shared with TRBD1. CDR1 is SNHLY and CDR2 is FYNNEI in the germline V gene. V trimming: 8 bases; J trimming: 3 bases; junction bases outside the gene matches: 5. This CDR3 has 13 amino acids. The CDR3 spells CASAGQGHTEAFF. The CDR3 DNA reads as TGTGCCAGCGCAGGACAGGGTCACACTGAAGCTTTCTTT.

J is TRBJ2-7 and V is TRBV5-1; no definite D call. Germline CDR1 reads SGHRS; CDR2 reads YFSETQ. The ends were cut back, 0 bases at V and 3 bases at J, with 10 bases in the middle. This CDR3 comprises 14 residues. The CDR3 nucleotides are TGCGCCAGCAGCTTGGATGCCGGTCTCTACGAGCAGTACTTC. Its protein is CASSLDAGLYEQYF.

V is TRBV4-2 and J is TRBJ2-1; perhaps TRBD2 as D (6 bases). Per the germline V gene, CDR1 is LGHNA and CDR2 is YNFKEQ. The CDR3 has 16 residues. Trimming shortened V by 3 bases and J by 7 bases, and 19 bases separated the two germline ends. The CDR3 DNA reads TGTGCCAGCAGCCAGCTAGCGTCTGCCGTGGAGAATGAGCAGTTCTTC. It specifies CASSQLASAVENEQFF.

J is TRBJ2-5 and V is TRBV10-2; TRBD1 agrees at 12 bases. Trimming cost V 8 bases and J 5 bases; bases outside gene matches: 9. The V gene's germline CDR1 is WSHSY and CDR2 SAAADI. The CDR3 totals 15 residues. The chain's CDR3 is CASHRDRGRVETQYF. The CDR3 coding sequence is TGCGCCAGCCACCGGGACAGGGGGCGAGTGGAGACCCAGTACTTC.

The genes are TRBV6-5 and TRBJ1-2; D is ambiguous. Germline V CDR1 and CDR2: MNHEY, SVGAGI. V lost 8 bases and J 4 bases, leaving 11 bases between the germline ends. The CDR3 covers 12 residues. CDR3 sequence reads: CASWAGLYGYTF. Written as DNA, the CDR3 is TGTGCCAGCTGGGCAGGCCTCTATGGCTACACCTTC.